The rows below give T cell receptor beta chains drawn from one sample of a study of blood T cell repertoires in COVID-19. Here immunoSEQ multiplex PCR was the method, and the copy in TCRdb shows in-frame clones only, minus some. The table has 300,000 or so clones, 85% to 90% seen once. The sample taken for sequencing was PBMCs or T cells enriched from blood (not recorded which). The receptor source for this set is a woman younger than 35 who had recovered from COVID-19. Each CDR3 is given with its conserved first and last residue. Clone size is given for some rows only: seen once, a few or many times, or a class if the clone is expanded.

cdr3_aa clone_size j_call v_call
CASSPGHPHYEQYF - TRBJ2-7 TRBV10-1
CASSLQYGNTEAFF - TRBJ1-1 TRBV7-2
CASSCRTGQKVNTEAFF - TRBJ1-1 TRBV28
CASSLNRGVVDTGELFF - TRBJ2-2 TRBV27
CASSTPDRLAGELFF - TRBJ2-2 TRBV28
CASSLRLPSPLHF - TRBJ1-6 TRBV6-5
CASLSRQGRNQPQHF - TRBJ1-5 TRBV6-5
CASSLDSDQPQHF - TRBJ1-5 TRBV11-2
CASNGAGDYEQYF - TRBJ2-7 TRBV10-1
CASSAGTGTYNEQFF - TRBJ2-1 TRBV11-1
CASSPPGQSGNTIYF - TRBJ1-3 TRBV7-9
CSASAGTGDEKLFF - TRBJ1-4 TRBV20-1
CASSELAGGARVF - TRBJ2-1 TRBV10-2
CASSPTGLAFQETQYF once TRBJ2-5 TRBV3-1/TRBV3-2
CASSRGSGQPQHF - TRBJ1-5 TRBV10-1
CGCRGQGDSPLHF - TRBJ1-6 TRBV2
CASRSNSGGGTDTQYF - TRBJ2-3 TRBV3-1/TRBV3-2
CASSISGGDAFF - TRBJ1-1 TRBV19
CASSEVKTGIRNEQYF - TRBJ2-7 TRBV2
CASKSLLTGNTIYF - TRBJ1-3 TRBV3-1/TRBV3-2
CASSLQGPQGNQPQHF - TRBJ1-5 TRBV5-4
CASSVGQESTDTQYF - TRBJ2-3 TRBV6-4
CASSQTWTGDQPQHF - TRBJ1-5 TRBV18
CASSNTGTDYGYTF - TRBJ1-2 TRBV7-9
CASSFLRESYEQYF - TRBJ2-7 TRBV11-2
CASSLFAGEAEAFF - TRBJ1-1 TRBV7-2
CASGSGGQTRYEQYF - TRBJ2-7 TRBV27
CASTLLTTGSNTGELFF - TRBJ2-2 TRBV19
CASSVWTGLLPLYGYTF - TRBJ1-2 TRBV5-4
CASSELGSYSPLHF - TRBJ1-6 TRBV2
CASSVAGGVGNTIYF - TRBJ1-3 TRBV9
CAIRITSGISKQYF - TRBJ2-7 TRBV10-3
CASSISRNEQFF few TRBJ2-1 TRBV19
CASSGYRGYHNQPQHF - TRBJ1-5 TRBV6-1
CASSLPYRDTEAFF - TRBJ1-1 TRBV28